Each of the 11 T cell receptor beta chains below was sequenced from the same sample in a study of breast tumors, draining lymph nodes, adjacent tissues. Samples came from axillary lymph nodes draining the breast cancer. TCRdb fed the multiplex PCR reads into MiXCR, producing one record per CDR3 protein. The profile shows about 140,000 distinct CDR3 sequences, approximately 30% of them singletons. What was sequenced was axillary lymph node tissue. The receptors come from a female donor with breast cancer. Some clones in this sample may be carry-over from other donors' samples.

On this clonotype itself: Germline is not matched at one junction end, which may reflect a read error. This sequence joins TRBV12-3 or TRBV12-4 and TRBJ2-3; D is ambiguous. CDR3 length equals 13 residues. The CDR3 DNA reads TGCGCCAGCAGCCATTTAACAGAAGCTACGCAGTATTTT. It yields the protein CASSHLTEATQYF.

This clonotype showed up many times. In nucleotides, the CDR3 is TGTGCCAGCAGCCGGCGACAGGGTCGGTCCTACGAGCAGTACTTC. Encoded protein: CASSRRQGRSYEQYF. The V call is TRBV3-1, the J call TRBJ2-7, with 7 nucleotides matching TRBD1. Germline lookup yields CDR1 LGHDT and CDR2 YNNKEL (reference sequence). The CDR3 contains 15 residues. V gave up 4 bases and J gave up 1 base; unmatched junction bases: 7.

About this clonotype itself: This clone may be a read error of a much larger clone one base away. This chain links TRBV6-1 with TRBJ1-2; D gene unclear. CDR1 is MNHNS, CDR2 SASEGT, per germline. The CDR3 sequence is 13 residues long. The CDR3 nucleotides are TGTGCCAGCAGTCACTCAGTGAACTATGGCTACGCCTTC. This gives the protein CASSHSVNYGYAF.

This clonotype showed up many times. The V call is TRBV7-9, the J call TRBJ2-2, with D unclear. The CDR3 has 14 amino acids. V dropped 5 bases and J dropped 5 bases, with 12 bases sitting between them. Germline lookup yields CDR1 SEHNR and CDR2 FQNEAQ (reference sequence). Here the CDR3 reads CASSHFGGTGELFF. The DNA of the CDR3 is TGTGCCAGCAGCCACTTTGGCGGAACCGGGGAGCTGTTTTTT.

The chain couples TRBV16 to TRBJ1-1, with TRBD1 identical over 8 bases. This CDR3 comprises 14 residues. V gave up 3 bases and J gave up 11 bases; unmatched junction bases: 11. The V gene's germline CDR1 is KGHSY and CDR2 FQNENV. CDR3 loop: CASSQLTGASIAFF. DNA of the CDR3: TGTGCCAGCAGCCAGTTGACAGGGGCTTCCATTGCTTTCTTT.

The table lists this clonotype with many counts. This sequence joins TRBV19 and TRBJ2-3; a possible D gene is TRBD2 (6 bases). Germline lookup yields CDR1 LNHDA and CDR2 SQIVND (reference sequence). V lost 1 base and J 4 bases, leaving 9 bases between the germline ends. There are 14 residues in the CDR3. Here the CDR3 reads CASSIGPGADTQYF. The CDR3 region has the DNA TGTGCCAGTAGTATAGGCCCGGGGGCAGATACGCAGTATTTT.

This clonotype was seen only a few times. This chain joins TRBV20-1 and TRBJ1-1, with TRBD1 identical over 7 bases. In germline, CDR1 is DFQATT, CDR2 SNEGSKA (reference sequence). Losses at the gene ends were 4 bases for V and 3 bases for J; bases not matched to a gene: 5. This CDR3 has 13 amino acids. The CDR3 nucleotides are TGCAGTGCTATAGGGGGCCTTGACACTGAAGCTTTCTTT. It is translated as CSAIGGLDTEAFF.

This clonotype was counted ten times or more. The chain uses TRBV5-1 and TRBJ2-1; TRBD2 matches at 8 bases. Germline V gene sequence: CDR1 SGHRS, CDR2 YFSETQ. This CDR3 is 14 amino acids long. V trimming: 5 bases; J trimming: 7 bases; junction bases outside the gene matches: 8. CDR3 loop: CASRSGTSRNEQFF. CDR3 DNA: TGCGCCAGCAGGTCCGGGACTAGTCGTAATGAGCAGTTCTTC.

The sample holds many counts of this clonotype. The V and J genes are TRBV7-2 and TRBJ2-5, with TRBD1 matching over 7 bases. CDR1 is SGHTA and CDR2 is FQGNSA in the germline V gene. The CDR3 contains 14 residues. The trim removed 5 bases at V and 1 base at J, leaving 4 bases unmatched. DNA for the CDR3: TGTGCCAGCAGCGGGGGACAGAGCCAAGAGACCCAGTACTTC. This codes for CASSGGQSQETQYF. Based on the CDR3 plus reference TRBV7-2 and TRBJ2-5, the full variable domain is GAGVSQSPSNKVTEKGKDVELRCDPISGHTALYWYRQSLGQGLEFLIYFQGNSAPDKSGLPSDRFSAERTGGSVSTLTIQRTQQEDSAVYLCASSGGQSQETQYFGPGTRLLVL.

In its sample, this clonotype was seen a few times. A much larger clone sits a single nucleotide away, making a read error possible. The chain employs TRBV6-6 and TRBJ2-3, with unresolved D. The CDR3 extends over 11 amino acids. Trimming left V 6 bases short and J 8 bases short, with 9 bases between. CDR1 MNHNY and CDR2 SVGAGI come from the germline V gene (reference sequence). DNA of the CDR3: TGTGCCAGCAGCCGGTCCGTTACGCAGTATTTT. Its protein is CASSRSVTQYF.

A note on this clonotype: This clone may be a read error of a much larger clone one base away. The chain employs TRBV11-3 and TRBJ2-7; possibly TRBD1 for D (5 bases). V gave up 5 bases and J gave up 6 bases, with 14 bases separating them. Germline CDR1 and CDR2: SGHNT and YENEEA. CDR3 length: 13 amino acids. CDR3 loop: CASSMGLTSEQYF. The CDR3 DNA reads TGTGCCAGCAGCATGGGGCTGACCTCCGAGCAGTACTTC.